The source of this TCR beta chain is a study of identical twins. V gave up 0 bases and J gave up 8 bases; unmatched junction bases: 14. This CDR3 region has 16 residues. Germline assignment: CDR1 DFQATT and CDR2 SNEGSKA (reference sequence). Findings and caveats of the study: Within cord blood, abundant beta clonotypes carried fewer insertions, but memory repertoires showed no such trend. Invariant cells of the MAIT and iNKT types might have partly distorted the zero-insertion analyses.

Worth noting for this clonotype: Its antigen is not known.

TCRdb fed the 5' RACE reads into MiXCR, producing one record per CDR3 protein. The table includes 200,000 to 250,000 distinct CDR3 sequences, 5.5% to 8% detected once. This sample also appeared in a second study, on yellow fever vaccine responses in identical twins.

The specimen was memory (CD45RO+) T cells sorted from blood. This rearrangement joins TRBV20-1 to TRBJ1-2, with 8 bases fitting TRBD1. This sequence was found in a woman younger than 35 in good health. CDR3 nucleotide sequence: TGCAGTGCTAGAGATTCGGGGACAGGTGATCTCGGCGGCTACACCTTC. As protein: CSARDSGTGDLGGYTF.